Reported below is one T cell receptor beta chain. Nominal health characterized the donors when sampled, though unrecorded immune exposures were likely. This sample stems from a study of cytomegalovirus exposure and HLA in healthy donors. The V end lost 0 bases, the J end lost 1 base, and 5 bases lay between the germline ends. This CDR3 comprises 14 residues. CDR1 is LGHNA, CDR2 YSLEER, per germline. The PCR employed 60 Vbeta primers together with 13 Jbeta primers. Using immunoSEQ multiplex PCR, the repertoire was profiled, and TCRdb retains in-frame clones only, with some absent. This listing includes nearly 200,000 clones.

The V call is TRBV4-3, the J call TRBJ2-3; D is perhaps TRBD2 (5 bases). This clonotype was sampled from a boy aged 5-17 years in good health and CMV-seronegative. The sample was PBMCs. This CDR3 is CASSQDSGTDTQYF. CDR3 bases: TGCGCCAGCAGCCAAGATAGCGGCACAGATACGCAGTATTTT.